Below are 32 T cell receptor beta chains sequenced from a single sample in a study of T cell responses to AZD1222 COVID-19 vaccine. Measured with immunoSEQ multiplex PCR; TCRdb has only the in-frame clones, and not every one. The table lists 140,000 or so clones, approximately 90% of them singletons. The sample consisted of peripheral blood, taken on day 0 of AZD1222 vaccination. All receptors derive from an adult in good health.

The rearrangement joins TRBV7-8 to TRBJ1-6; D perhaps matches TRBD1 (5 bases). The CDR3 totals 17 residues. Germline loops: CDR1 SGHVS, CDR2 FQNEAQ. V lost 0 bases, J lost 5 bases, and 14 bases lay in between. Here the CDR3 reads CASSLAIGTADNSPLHF. DNA of the CDR3: TGTGCCAGCAGCTTAGCAATCGGGACCGCAGATAATTCACCCCTCCACTTT.

The chain joins TRBV15 to TRBJ1-2; a possible D gene is TRBD1 (6 bases). The CDR3 runs to 15 residues. The germline V gene has CDR1 LNHNV and CDR2 YYDKDF (reference sequence). Between the trimmed V and J ends, which lost 1 base and 5 bases, there was a span of 14 bases. The CDR3 is CATSRGGQGLYGYTF. In DNA form, the CDR3 reads TGTGCCACCAGCAGAGGGGGGCAGGGGCTTTATGGCTACACCTTC.

The V call is TRBV28, the J call TRBJ1-5, with D unclear. This CDR3 region has 14 residues. Trimming removed 3 bases at V and 0 bases at J, with 6 bases between. CDR1 and CDR2 from the germline V gene are MDHEN and SYDVKM. The CDR3 DNA reads TGTGCCAGCAGTTTTAGTTATAGCAATCAGCCCCAGCATTTT. This codes for CASSFSYSNQPQHF.

V gene TRBV6-6 combines with J gene TRBJ2-2; a possible D gene is TRBD1 (5 bases). This CDR3 region has 13 residues. CDR1 is MNHNY, CDR2 SVGAGI, per germline (reference sequence). The V end lost 6 bases, the J end lost 2 bases, and 7 bases lay between the germline ends. The CDR3 here is CASRQENTGELFF. The DNA of the CDR3 is TGTGCCAGCAGACAGGAAAACACCGGGGAGCTGTTTTTT.

V usage is TRBV7-2 and J usage is TRBJ2-2; 9 bases are shared with TRBD2. CDR3 size: 16 residues. Germline CDR1 SGHTA, CDR2 FQGNSA. The V and J ends lost 6 bases and 6 bases, in that order; junction bases with no gene match: 11. CDR3 region: CASSLSGGTTPGELFF. Here the CDR3 DNA reads TGTGCCAGCAGTTTGAGCGGGGGGACCACACCCGGGGAGCTGTTTTTT.

This clone has more than one count but fewer than ten. The V gene is TRBV4-3, the J gene TRBJ1-5, with TRBD1 as a possible D gene (6 bases). Per the germline V gene, CDR1 is LGHNA and CDR2 is YSLEER. The CDR3 extends over 14 amino acids. With 4 bases removed from V and 5 bases from J, the gap between germline ends came to 12 bases. Here the CDR3 reads CASSLTGADQPQHF. For the CDR3, the DNA is TGCGCCAGCAGCCTGACGGGGGCGGATCAGCCCCAGCATTTT.

This clone was picked up one time. The rearrangement joins TRBV5-4 to TRBJ1-2, with 7 bases that match TRBD1. The CDR3 is made up of 15 amino acids. V shed 0 bases and J 4 bases; nucleotides not matched to a gene: 6. Germline CDR1 SGHNT, CDR2 YYREEE (reference sequence). In nucleotides, the CDR3 is TGTGCCAGCAGCTTGGGTCCGACAGGGCCCTATGGCTACACCTTC. Residues: CASSLGPTGPYGYTF.

This chain connects TRBV28 to TRBJ1-3, with D unresolved. Trimming left V 6 bases short and J 8 bases short, with 17 bases between. Germline V lookup: CDR1 MDHEN, CDR2 SYDVKM. CDR3 length equals 14 residues. The CDR3 DNA sequence: TGTGCCAGCAGCGAGAGGTCCGGGTCGTACACCATATATTTT. It translates to CASSERSGSYTIYF. Combining the CDR3 with reference TRBV28 and TRBJ1-3 gives the whole variable domain DVKVTQSSRYLVKRTGEKVFLECVQDMDHENMFWYRQDPGLGLRLIYFSYDVKMKEKGDIPEGYSVSREKKERFSLILESASTNQTSMYLCASSERSGSYTIYFGEGSWLTVV.

The chain has TRBV11-3 and TRBJ1-1, with D tentatively TRBD1 (6 bases). Looked up from germline, CDR1 is SGHNT and CDR2 is YENEEA. Trimming left V 3 bases short and J 10 bases short, with 15 bases between. The CDR3 has 13 amino acids. The CDR3 protein is CASSFNNRAVAFF. In nucleotides, the CDR3 is TGTGCCAGCAGCTTCAATAACAGGGCCGTAGCTTTCTTT.

V usage is TRBV11-2 and J usage is TRBJ2-3, with D possibly matching TRBD2 (5 bases). The germline V gene encodes CDR1 SGHAT and CDR2 FQNNGV. The CDR3 covers 15 residues. Trimming left V 1 base short and J 2 bases short, with 10 bases between. For the CDR3, the DNA is TGTGCCAGCAGCTTAGGGCTAGCCGTCACAGATACGCAGTATTTT. Residues: CASSLGLAVTDTQYF.

The J gene is TRBJ2-5, the V gene TRBV19, with D possibly being TRBD1 or TRBD2 (5 bases each). With 3 bases removed from V and 4 bases from J, the gap between germline ends came to 9 bases. CDR1 is LNHDA and CDR2 is SQIVND in the germline V gene (reference sequence). This CDR3 comprises 13 residues. As DNA, the CDR3 is TGTGCCAGTAGTATGGGGACGGGAGAGACCCAGTACTTC. Translation gives CASSMGTGETQYF.

The V call is TRBV5-8, the J call TRBJ1-2, with 7 positions matching TRBD1. CDR1 and CDR2 (germline): SGHTS, YDEGEE. V gave up 5 bases and J gave up 1 base; unmatched junction bases: 8. The CDR3 totals 15 residues. The chain's CDR3 is CASSFRQGVNYGYTF. In DNA form, the CDR3 reads TGTGCCAGCAGTTTCAGACAGGGAGTTAACTATGGCTACACCTTC. Together with reference TRBV5-8 and TRBJ1-2, the CDR3 gives the full variable domain: EAGVTQSPTHLIKTRGQQATLRCSPISGHTSVYWYQQALGLGLQFLLWYDEGEERNRGNFPPRFSGRQFPNYSSELNVNALELEDSALYLCASSFRQGVNYGYTFGSGTRLTVV.

This chain joins TRBV25-1 and TRBJ1-6; the match to TRBD1 covers 8 bases. Germline loops: CDR1 MGHDK, CDR2 SYGVNS. This CDR3 comprises 13 residues. Trimming removed 8 bases from V and 8 bases from J; junction bases left unmatched: 5. This CDR3 reads CASSRTGYSPLHF. CDR3 coding DNA: TGTGCCAGCTCCCGGACAGGGTATTCACCCCTCCACTTT.

The sample holds a few counts of this clone. The CDR3: CASSQDPGPTSRNTIYF. For the CDR3, the DNA is TGTGCCAGCAGCCAAGATCCGGGCCCCACTAGCCGAAACACCATATATTTT. The V call is TRBV3-1 (or the pseudogene TRBV3-2), the J call TRBJ1-3, with no clear D. Deletions cut 0 bases from V and 5 bases from J, with 17 bases between. Per germline, CDR1 LGHDT and CDR2 YNNKEL (reference sequence). The CDR3 has 17 residues.

The chain employs TRBV13 and TRBJ1-3; maybe TRBD1 (5 bases). Germline V gene lookup returns CDR1 PRHDT and CDR2 FYEKMQ (reference sequence). The CDR3 consists of 15 residues. The V and J ends lost 4 bases and 0 bases respectively, with 10 bases between them. This CDR3 is CASSSGPNSGNTIYF. For the CDR3, the DNA is TGTGCCAGCAGCTCGGGACCGAACTCTGGAAACACCATATATTTT.

The J gene is TRBJ1-4, the V gene TRBV5-1, with D uncertain. The germline V gene encodes CDR1 SGHRS and CDR2 YFSETQ. Between the trimmed V and J ends, which lost 2 bases and 6 bases, there was a span of 11 bases. The CDR3 totals 14 residues. For the CDR3, the DNA is TGCGCCAGCAGCTTTAGAGGGTTAGATGAAAAACTGTTTTTT. Translating it yields CASSFRGLDEKLFF. Supplemented by reference TRBV5-1 and TRBJ1-4, the full variable domain reads KAGVTQTPRYLIKTRGQQVTLSCSPISGHRSVSWYQQTPGQGLQFLFEYFSETQRNKGNFPGRFSGRQFSNSRSEMNVSTLELGDSALYLCASSFRGLDEKLFFGSGTQLSVL.

V gene TRBV24-1 combines with J gene TRBJ2-7; TRBD1 is a possible D gene (5 bases). CDR3 length equals 14 residues. Trimming removed 8 bases from V and 4 bases from J, with 17 bases in between. Looked up from germline, CDR1 is KGHDR and CDR2 is SFDVKD. The chain's CDR3 is CATTTEQGVYEQYF. The CDR3 region has the DNA TGTGCCACCACCACCGAGCAGGGCGTTTACGAGCAGTACTTC.

The chain has TRBV19 and TRBJ2-1; D may be TRBD1 (6 bases). The germline V gene has CDR1 LNHDA and CDR2 SQIVND (reference sequence). There are 13 residues in the CDR3. V was cut by 10 bases and J by 5 bases, with 15 bases left in between. CDR3 DNA: TGTGCCACGCGGTACACAGGGAACAATGAGCAGTTCTTC. Protein: CATRYTGNNEQFF.

The J gene is TRBJ1-1, the V gene TRBV12-3 or TRBV12-4; D not certain. The CDR3 runs to 12 residues. V lost 6 bases to trimming and J lost 5 bases, with 10 bases between them. The CDR3 reads CASSLVGTEAFF. The CDR3 DNA follows: TGTGCCAGCAGCCTTGTAGGAACTGAAGCTTTCTTT.

The chain joins TRBV19 to TRBJ2-7; D perhaps matches TRBD2 (5 bases). The ends were cut back, 6 bases at V and 5 bases at J, with 14 bases in the middle. CDR1 and CDR2 (germline): LNHDA, SQIVND (reference sequence). The CDR3 contains 13 residues. In DNA form, the CDR3 reads TGTGCCAGTAGACAGCCGCCCGGGGACGAGCAGTACTTC. This gives the protein CASRQPPGDEQYF.

The CDR3 bases are TGCGCCAGCAGCAATCACTACGAGCAGTACTTC. This codes for CASSNHYEQYF. The chain has TRBV5-1 and TRBJ2-7, with no clear D. The V end lost 4 bases, the J end lost 3 bases, and 5 bases lay between the germline ends. The CDR3 runs to 11 residues. CDR1 is SGHRS and CDR2 is YFSETQ in the germline V gene.

The DNA of the CDR3 is TGTGCCAGCTCCAGCGGCAATGAGCAGTTCTTC. Translation: CASSSGNEQFF. The rearrangement uses TRBV3-1 (or the pseudogene TRBV3-2) and TRBJ2-1; perhaps TRBD2 as D (5 bases). In germline, CDR1 is LGHDT, CDR2 YNNKEL (reference sequence). V was cut by 8 bases and J by 6 bases, with 8 bases left in between. The CDR3 length is 11 residues.

This chain links TRBV5-1 with TRBJ1-3, with a tentative D call TRBD1 (5 bases). The V gene's germline CDR1 is SGHRS and CDR2 YFSETQ. The CDR3 spans 15 residues. Trimming pared 0 bases from V and 1 base from J, leaving 8 bases between. CDR3 residues: CASSLAGGSGNTIYF. The CDR3 coding sequence is TGCGCCAGCAGCTTGGCCGGGGGGTCTGGAAACACCATATATTTT.

The chain joins TRBV5-1 to TRBJ2-1; the match to TRBD2 covers 7 bases. V was pared by 0 bases and J by 2 bases, with 2 bases of the junction left unmatched. CDR1 and CDR2 (germline): SGHRS, YFSETQ. This CDR3 is built from 15 residues. CDR3 protein: CASSLEAGAYNEQFF. The CDR3 DNA is TGCGCCAGCAGCTTGGAGGCGGGAGCCTACAATGAGCAGTTCTTC.

The chain joins TRBV27 to TRBJ2-7; D unresolved. Germline assignment: CDR1 MNHEY and CDR2 SMNVEV (reference sequence). The CDR3 length is 13 residues. The V and J ends lost 4 bases and 7 bases respectively, with 14 bases between them. The CDR3 loop is CASSWEPSLEQYF. The CDR3 DNA reads as TGTGCCAGCAGTTGGGAACCATCCTTGGAGCAGTACTTC.

The chain employs TRBV5-1 and TRBJ2-7; possibly TRBD1 for D (5 bases). V lost 0 bases to trimming and J lost 1 base, with 17 bases between them. Germline values: CDR1 SGHRS, CDR2 YFSETQ. There are 17 residues in the CDR3. The CDR3 reads CASSLGQSEVFSYEQYF. The CDR3 DNA reads as TGCGCCAGCAGCTTGGGACAGTCCGAGGTTTTTTCCTACGAGCAGTACTTC.

The chain employs TRBV6-2 or TRBV6-3 and TRBJ1-4, with D unclear. CDR3 length equals 17 residues. CDR1 and CDR2 (germline): MNHEY, SVGEGT. V was clipped by 6 bases and J by 1 base, with 18 bases between them. The CDR3 protein is CASSPGEGRKTNEKLFF. CDR3 DNA: TGTGCCAGCAGCCCCGGAGAGGGAAGGAAAACTAATGAAAAACTGTTTTTT.

This chain links TRBV28 with TRBJ2-7, with 9 bases matching TRBD1. V lost 2 bases to trimming and J lost 7 bases; unmatched junction nucleotides: 15. This CDR3 spans 17 amino acids. The germline V gene encodes CDR1 MDHEN and CDR2 SYDVKM. This CDR3 reads CASSLTRDRVNLGEQYF. CDR3 in DNA: TGTGCCAGCAGTTTAACCCGGGACAGGGTTAATCTTGGGGAGCAGTACTTC.

The V gene is TRBV28, the J gene TRBJ1-5; 7 nucleotides line up with TRBD1. The ends lost 6 bases at V and 6 bases at J; junction bases unmatched: 5. This CDR3 has 13 residues. The V gene's germline CDR1 is MDHEN and CDR2 SYDVKM. CDR3 amino acids: CASREGAGQPQHF. In nucleotides, the CDR3 is TGTGCCAGCAGAGAGGGGGCCGGTCAGCCCCAGCATTTT.

The V and J genes are TRBV18 and TRBJ1-2; D unclear. Germline lookup yields CDR1 KGHSH and CDR2 LQKENI. Trimming left V 4 bases short and J 7 bases short, with 19 bases between. The CDR3 extends over 15 amino acids. CDR3 sequence: CASSQAGGGSSGYTF. DNA for the CDR3: TGTGCCAGCTCACAAGCAGGTGGCGGTTCCAGTGGCTACACCTTC.

CDR3 loop: CASSSGQGINEQFF. The CDR3 DNA is TGTGCCAGTTCGAGTGGACAGGGGATAAATGAGCAGTTCTTC. This rearrangement joins TRBV6-4 to TRBJ2-1, with 9 bases fitting TRBD1. Germline trimming cut 9 bases from V and 7 bases from J; bases unmatched to any gene: 10. Germline V gene sequence: CDR1 MRHNA, CDR2 SNTAGT. CDR3 length: 14 amino acids.

V and J are TRBV7-2 and TRBJ1-2; no clear D. Trimming cost V 0 bases and J 7 bases, with 9 bases left between them. Germline values: CDR1 SGHTA, CDR2 FQGNSA. The CDR3 runs to 13 residues. This chain's CDR3 is CASSLAYTGGYTF. The DNA for the CDR3 is TGTGCCAGCAGCTTAGCGTACACGGGTGGCTACACCTTC.